These T cell receptor beta chains were read from a single sample in a study of cytomegalovirus exposure and HLA in healthy donors. TCRdb's table, derived via immunoSEQ multiplex PCR, lists solely in-frame clones and lacks some. The data show 150,000 to 200,000 clones, more than 60% seen once. Sequenced material: PBMCs. The receptors originated from a young man in good health and CMV-seronegative. Both conserved end residues are part of each CDR3. A D gene is named only where the DNA matches it firmly. The size entry is marked missing in some rows and otherwise reads once, few, many or a size class.

v_call	j_call	clone_size	d_call	cdr3_aa	cdr3_nt
TRBV9	TRBJ2-7	NA	TRBD2	CASSVGGTSNHEQYF	TGTGCCAGCAGCGTAGGTGGGACTAGTAATCACGAGCAGTACTTC
TRBV6-5	TRBJ1-5	NA	NA	CASSAGGSGQPQHF	TGTGCCAGCAGTGCGGGGGGCTCGGGACAGCCCCAGCATTTT
TRBV19	TRBJ1-1	NA	NA	CASSIVRGPGMNTEAFF	TGTGCCAGTAGTATAGTAAGGGGCCCGGGCATGAACACTGAAGCTTTCTTT
TRBV7-9	TRBJ2-3	NA	NA	CASSLRRLELDTQYF	TGTGCCAGCAGCTTACGGAGACTAGAATTAGATACGCAGTATTTT
TRBV4-2	TRBJ2-5	NA	TRBD1	CASSQEDRADGETQYF	TGTGCCAGCAGCCAAGAAGACAGGGCCGATGGGGAGACCCAGTACTTC
TRBV19	TRBJ2-7	few	TRBD1	CASSRRQGALYEQYF	TGTGCCAGTAGTCGACGACAGGGGGCCCTTTACGAGCAGTACTTC
TRBV7-7	TRBJ2-7	NA	TRBD1	CASSSGTGGEYEQYF	TGTGCTAGCAGCTCTGGGACAGGGGGTGAATACGAGCAGTACTTC
TRBV11-1	TRBJ2-5	once	NA	CASSSSYQETQYF	TGTGCCAGCAGCTCCTCGTACCAAGAGACCCAGTACTTC
TRBV6-4	TRBJ2-1	many	NA	CASSESEGPQQFF	TGTGCCAGCAGTGAATCGGAGGGGCCTCAGCAGTTCTTC
TRBV11-2	TRBJ1-1	NA	NA	CASSPGTGIEAFF	TGTGCCAGCAGCCCGGGGACTGGGATCGAAGCTTTCTTT
TRBV9	TRBJ1-4	NA	TRBD1	CASSFGQEPNEKLFF	TGTGCCAGCAGCTTCGGACAGGAACCCAATGAAAAACTGTTTTTT
TRBV7-9	TRBJ2-1	NA	NA	CASSLLAYNEQFF	TGTGCCAGCAGCTTACTAGCGTACAATGAGCAGTTCTTC